Listed below are T cell receptor beta chains from one sample, sequenced in a study of cytomegalovirus exposure and HLA in healthy donors. Clones were read by immunoSEQ multiplex PCR, and TCRdb kept only the in-frame ones, dropping some. Among over 120,000 clones listed, roughly 86% were seen once. The sequencing sample was made of PBMCs. All receptors derive from a man younger than 30 in good health and CMV-seropositive. Both conserved end residues are part of each CDR3. A D gene is named only where the DNA matches it firmly. The size field is filled for only some rows; it gives once, few, many or a size class.

TRBJ2-1	TRBD2	-	TRBV6-1	TGTGCCAGCACGGGACTAGCGGATCGGAATGAGCAGTTCTTC	CASTGLADRNEQFF
TRBJ2-7	TRBD1	-	TRBV4-1	TGCGCCAGCAGCCAAGAGGGGACAGGGGGCTTTCAAACCTACGAGCAGTACTTC	CASSQEGTGGFQTYEQYF
TRBJ2-1	TRBD1	-	TRBV5-6	TGTGCCAGCAGCTTGCCGCACAGGGGGACCTACAATGAGCAGTTCTTC	CASSLPHRGTYNEQFF
TRBJ2-5	TRBD1	-	TRBV5-1	TGCGCCAGCAGCTTGGGACAGGGAGACCAGTACTTC	CASSLGQGDQYF
TRBJ2-7	TRBD1	-	TRBV5-1	TGCGCCAGCAGCAGCCATTCCGGACAGGGGGCGGTCCCGTACTTC	CASSSHSGQGAVPYF
TRBJ2-2	-	-	TRBV9	TGTGCCAGCAGTGGGGGACCGACTAGGGGGAACACCGGGGAGCTGTTTTTT	CASSGGPTRGNTGELFF
TRBJ2-6	TRBD1	-	TRBV7-9	TGTGCCAGCAGCCGGACAGGGGGAATCTCTGGGGCCAACGTCCTGACTTTC	CASSRTGGISGANVLTF
TRBJ2-1	-	-	TRBV19	TGTGCCAGTAGTCCCCGCTCCGCAGGCAATGAGCAGTTCTTC	CASSPRSAGNEQFF
TRBJ2-2	-	-	TRBV19	TGTGCCAGTAGTATAAACAGGGGACTGAACACCGGGGAGCTGTTTTTT	CASSINRGLNTGELFF
TRBJ2-7	-	few	TRBV2	TGTGCCAGCAGTGCCGGTCCGTGGTACTTC	CASSAGPWYF
TRBJ1-1	-	-	TRBV28	TGTGCCAGCAGTTTCTCAGGGACATCGAACACTGAAGCTTTCTTT	CASSFSGTSNTEAFF
TRBJ2-2	TRBD1	once	TRBV5-4	TGTGCCAGCAGCTTGAGGACAGGGGGTTTCTCCGGGGAGCTGTTTTTT	CASSLRTGGFSGELFF
TRBJ1-6	-	-	TRBV28	TGTGCCAGCAGACCCGGGTCTAGAAATTCACCCCTCCACTTT	CASRPGSRNSPLHF
TRBJ2-7	TRBD2	few	TRBV5-1	TGCGCCAGCGGGGGGGAAGGGTACGAGCAGTACTTC	CASGGEGYEQYF
TRBJ2-4	TRBD2	-	TRBV19	TGTGCCAGTAGGGGGGCTAGCGGGAGTATTAACATTCAGTACTTC	CASRGASGSINIQYF
TRBJ1-2	-	-	TRBV28	TGTGCCAGCAGCCCCTCCCTACAGGGTAACTATGGCTACACCTTC	CASSPSLQGNYGYTF
TRBJ1-6	-	few	TRBV19	TGTGCCAGTACCCCTGCGGAGAATTCACCCCTCCACTTT	CASTPAENSPLHF
TRBJ2-1	-	-	TRBV11-3	TGTGCCAGCAGCTCGGGAGAGCCCTACAATGAGCAGTTCTTC	CASSSGEPYNEQFF
TRBJ1-4	TRBD1	-	TRBV30	TGTGCCTGGAGTCCGGGACAGGGGGCAAGAAAACTGTTTTTT	CAWSPGQGARKLFF
TRBJ1-2	-	-	TRBV5-1	TGCGCCAGCAGCTTGCGAGGGGAGGATGAGTATGGCTACACCTTC	CASSLRGEDEYGYTF